The sequence of this TCR beta chain was determined in a study of CD8+ T cells in alopecia areata. Broader study findings: Sequences from scalp samples also cover resident alphabeta T cells of normal skin. An increase in clonality over normal scalp was evident in lesional scalp, especially alopecia totalis/universalis. Patients displayed less clarity in TCR sharing than mice, a finding possibly related to HLA.

Collected material from alopecia areata patients comprised lesional scalp punch biopsies and peripheral blood. This clone was observed once. What it binds is not known. J was trimmed by 5 bases and V by 1 base; bases with no gene match: 6. Germline CDR1 reads LGHNA; CDR2 reads YNFKEQ. This CDR3 comprises 16 residues. Sequencing relied on a cDNA template that was reverse transcribed from extracted RNA. Profiled with immunoSEQ multiplex PCR; TCRdb holds only in-frame clones, not every one. In the table there are 25,000 to 40,000 clones, 60% to 85% of which are singletons. Sequences were obtained from NKG2D-low CD8+ T cells sorted from blood. This TCR came from a human donor with alopecia areata. The V gene is TRBV4-2, the J gene TRBJ2-3, with 10 bases matching TRBD1. CDR3 sequence reads: CASSQVGTGVLDTQYF. CDR3 nucleotide sequence: TGTGCCAGCAGCCAAGTTGGGACAGGGGTCTTAGATACGCAGTATTTT.